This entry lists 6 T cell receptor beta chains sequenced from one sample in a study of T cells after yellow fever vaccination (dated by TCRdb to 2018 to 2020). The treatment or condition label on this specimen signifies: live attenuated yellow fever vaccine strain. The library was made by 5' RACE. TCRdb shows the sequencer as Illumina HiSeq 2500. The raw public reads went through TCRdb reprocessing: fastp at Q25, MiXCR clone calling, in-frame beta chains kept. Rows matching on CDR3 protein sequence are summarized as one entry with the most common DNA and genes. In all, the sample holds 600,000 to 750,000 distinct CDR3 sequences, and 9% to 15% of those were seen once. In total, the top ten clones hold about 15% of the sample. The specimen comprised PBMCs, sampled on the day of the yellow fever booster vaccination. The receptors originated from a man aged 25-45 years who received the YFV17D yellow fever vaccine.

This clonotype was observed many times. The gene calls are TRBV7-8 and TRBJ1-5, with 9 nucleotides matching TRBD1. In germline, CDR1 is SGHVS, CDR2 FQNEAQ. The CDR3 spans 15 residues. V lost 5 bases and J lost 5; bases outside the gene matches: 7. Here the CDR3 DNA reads TGTGCCAGCAGCGCCCGGGACAGGGCCGATCAGCCCCAGCATTTT. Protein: CASSARDRADQPQHF.

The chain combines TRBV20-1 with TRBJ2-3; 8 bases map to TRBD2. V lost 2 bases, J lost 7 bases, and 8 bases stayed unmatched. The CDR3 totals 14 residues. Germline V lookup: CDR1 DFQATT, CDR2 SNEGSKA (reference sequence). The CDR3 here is CSARTSGTSNTQYF. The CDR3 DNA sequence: TGCAGTGCTAGAACTAGCGGCACCTCTAATACGCAGTATTTT.

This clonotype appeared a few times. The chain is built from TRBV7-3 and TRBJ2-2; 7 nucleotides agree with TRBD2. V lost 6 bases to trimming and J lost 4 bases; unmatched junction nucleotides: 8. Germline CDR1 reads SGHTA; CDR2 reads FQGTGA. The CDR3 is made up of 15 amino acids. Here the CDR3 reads CASRPGGVSTGELFF. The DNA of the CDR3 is TGTGCCAGCAGGCCTGGGGGGGTGAGCACCGGGGAGCTGTTTTTT.

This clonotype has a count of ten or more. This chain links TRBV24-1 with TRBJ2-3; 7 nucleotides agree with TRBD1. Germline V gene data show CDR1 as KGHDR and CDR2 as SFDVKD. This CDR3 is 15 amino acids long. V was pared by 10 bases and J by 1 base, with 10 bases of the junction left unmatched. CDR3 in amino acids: CATLPGTDCTDTQYF. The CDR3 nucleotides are TGTGCCACTCTCCCAGGGACAGACTGCACAGATACGCAGTATTTT.

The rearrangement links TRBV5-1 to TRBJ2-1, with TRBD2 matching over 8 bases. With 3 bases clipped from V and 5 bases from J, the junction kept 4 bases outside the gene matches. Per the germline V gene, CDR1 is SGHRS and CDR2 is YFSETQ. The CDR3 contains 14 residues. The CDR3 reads CASSYGSGNNEQFF. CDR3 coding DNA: TGCGCCAGCAGCTATGGTAGCGGGAACAATGAGCAGTTCTTC. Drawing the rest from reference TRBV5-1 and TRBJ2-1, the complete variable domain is KAGVTQTPRYLIKTRGQQVTLSCSPISGHRSVSWYQQTPGQGLQFLFEYFSETQRNKGNFPGRFSGRQFSNSRSEMNVSTLELGDSALYLCASSYGSGNNEQFFGPGTRLTVL.

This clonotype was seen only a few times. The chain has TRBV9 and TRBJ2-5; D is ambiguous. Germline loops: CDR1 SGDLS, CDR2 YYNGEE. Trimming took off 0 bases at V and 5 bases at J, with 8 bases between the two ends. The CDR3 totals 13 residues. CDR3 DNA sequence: TGTGCCAGCAGCGTAGGTTTTAAGGAGACCCAGTACTTC. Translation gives CASSVGFKETQYF.